The rows below give T cell receptor beta chains drawn from one sample of a study of beta chain features in type 1 diabetes. Profiled with immunoSEQ multiplex PCR; TCRdb holds only in-frame clones, not every one. The profile covers hundreds of thousands of clones, with roughly an eighth appearing a single time and 0.022% taken by the ten largest. The sequenced sample was naive CD4+ T cells from blood. Receptors originate from a man between 18 and 29 years old with type 1 diabetes. Both conserved end residues are trimmed from each CDR3. A D gene is named only where the DNA matches it firmly.

cdr3_aa: ASSPPGLETDTQY
v_call: TRBV18
j_call: TRBJ2-3
d_call: -

cdr3_aa: ASSLAGAGLAGLYEQY
v_call: TRBV7-2
j_call: TRBJ2-7
d_call: TRBD2

cdr3_aa: ASGAALFNYGYT
v_call: TRBV2
j_call: TRBJ1-2
d_call: -

cdr3_aa: ASSPPGSPNSPLH
v_call: TRBV6-5
j_call: TRBJ1-6
d_call: -

cdr3_aa: ASSLQGSSTDTQY
v_call: TRBV5-5
j_call: TRBJ2-3
d_call: -

cdr3_aa: ASGSGQGHSPLH
v_call: TRBV12-5
j_call: TRBJ1-6
d_call: TRBD1

cdr3_aa: ASSYRQANEKLF
v_call: TRBV6-5
j_call: TRBJ1-4
d_call: -

cdr3_aa: ASSELQELTGYT
v_call: TRBV2
j_call: TRBJ1-2
d_call: -

cdr3_aa: ASSSPNQPQH
v_call: TRBV7-6
j_call: TRBJ1-5
d_call: -

cdr3_aa: ASSYSGGQGTDTQY
v_call: TRBV6-5
j_call: TRBJ2-3
d_call: TRBD1

cdr3_aa: ASRQGQGGSYGYT
v_call: TRBV28
j_call: TRBJ1-2
d_call: TRBD1

cdr3_aa: ASSPTGANVLT
v_call: TRBV14
j_call: TRBJ2-6
d_call: -

cdr3_aa: ASCRGNQPQH
v_call: TRBV7-9
j_call: TRBJ1-5
d_call: -

cdr3_aa: SVVPLAGGLEQF
v_call: TRBV29-1
j_call: TRBJ2-1
d_call: TRBD2

cdr3_aa: AWGGAYGYT
v_call: TRBV30
j_call: TRBJ1-2
d_call: -

cdr3_aa: ASSSGQVYEQY
v_call: TRBV6-1
j_call: TRBJ2-7
d_call: TRBD1

cdr3_aa: ATGLAGGLDDEQF
v_call: TRBV30
j_call: TRBJ2-1
d_call: TRBD2

cdr3_aa: ASSYRWTGRSETQY
v_call: TRBV6-5
j_call: TRBJ2-5
d_call: TRBD1

cdr3_aa: ASSPGTGTQY
v_call: TRBV2
j_call: TRBJ2-3
d_call: TRBD1

cdr3_aa: ASSQDGTSGGITDTQY
v_call: TRBV4-1
j_call: TRBJ2-3
d_call: TRBD2

cdr3_aa: ASSEFGQGLVSPLH
v_call: TRBV25-1
j_call: TRBJ1-6
d_call: TRBD1

cdr3_aa: ASSRPGAGGLDEQY
v_call: TRBV6-6
j_call: TRBJ2-7
d_call: TRBD2

cdr3_aa: ASSLDGQSSGANVLT
v_call: TRBV5-1
j_call: TRBJ2-6
d_call: -

cdr3_aa: ASSPPRDGYNEQF
v_call: TRBV28
j_call: TRBJ2-1
d_call: -

cdr3_aa: SVGGQGGSTEAF
v_call: TRBV29-1
j_call: TRBJ1-1
d_call: TRBD1

cdr3_aa: ASSLGTDSTEAF
v_call: TRBV7-2
j_call: TRBJ1-1
d_call: -

cdr3_aa: ASSKAPTGFDGYT
v_call: TRBV21-1
j_call: TRBJ1-2
d_call: -

cdr3_aa: ASGRGQPPLEQY
v_call: TRBV5-4
j_call: TRBJ2-7
d_call: TRBD1

cdr3_aa: ASSRGEGVGNSPLH
v_call: TRBV4-1
j_call: TRBJ1-6
d_call: -

cdr3_aa: ASRTRMGQNQETQY
v_call: TRBV5-1
j_call: TRBJ2-5
d_call: TRBD1

cdr3_aa: AARTGKSGANVLT
v_call: TRBV10-1
j_call: TRBJ2-6
d_call: -

cdr3_aa: ASGLGQTGTYNEQF
v_call: TRBV12-5
j_call: TRBJ2-1
d_call: -

cdr3_aa: AWSVPGADTGELF
v_call: TRBV30
j_call: TRBJ2-2
d_call: -

cdr3_aa: ATSTTGWDYGYT
v_call: TRBV15
j_call: TRBJ1-2
d_call: -

cdr3_aa: ASSERMEDSGANVLT
v_call: TRBV2
j_call: TRBJ2-6
d_call: -

cdr3_aa: ASSERGYEAF
v_call: TRBV6-5
j_call: TRBJ1-1
d_call: -

cdr3_aa: ASRRLPNTEAF
v_call: TRBV5-1
j_call: TRBJ1-1
d_call: -

cdr3_aa: ASSVRGRYTEAF
v_call: TRBV5-6
j_call: TRBJ1-1
d_call: -

cdr3_aa: ASSLDGNSYNEQF
v_call: TRBV5-4
j_call: TRBJ2-1
d_call: -

cdr3_aa: ASSQGGKGGSQETQY
v_call: TRBV4-2
j_call: TRBJ2-5
d_call: TRBD2

cdr3_aa: SVEGSGGANNEQF
v_call: TRBV29-1
j_call: TRBJ2-1
d_call: TRBD2

cdr3_aa: ASSLKGSSGNTIY
v_call: TRBV27
j_call: TRBJ1-3
d_call: -

cdr3_aa: SVEEGRGNTEAF
v_call: TRBV29-1
j_call: TRBJ1-1
d_call: -

cdr3_aa: ASSLQPGSVTNSPLH
v_call: TRBV7-2
j_call: TRBJ1-6
d_call: -

cdr3_aa: ASSLPTIYGYT
v_call: TRBV5-1
j_call: TRBJ1-2
d_call: -

cdr3_aa: ASSQPLADTQY
v_call: TRBV4-1
j_call: TRBJ2-3
d_call: -

cdr3_aa: AWSGQGDDEQY
v_call: TRBV30
j_call: TRBJ2-7
d_call: TRBD1

cdr3_aa: ASSPRTSGGNTDTQY
v_call: TRBV18
j_call: TRBJ2-3
d_call: TRBD2

cdr3_aa: ASSQSASGFTDTQY
v_call: TRBV4-2
j_call: TRBJ2-3
d_call: TRBD2

cdr3_aa: ASRRTGGYGYT
v_call: TRBV6-4
j_call: TRBJ1-2
d_call: -

cdr3_aa: ASSLNTAANTGELF
v_call: TRBV7-8
j_call: TRBJ2-2
d_call: -

cdr3_aa: ASGQGGYT
v_call: TRBV28
j_call: TRBJ1-2
d_call: -

cdr3_aa: ASSIDFQGLAAGNTIY
v_call: TRBV19
j_call: TRBJ1-3
d_call: -

cdr3_aa: ASSQARGTGPSYEQY
v_call: TRBV4-2
j_call: TRBJ2-7
d_call: TRBD1

cdr3_aa: ASSQDRASGGAGADTQY
v_call: TRBV4-1
j_call: TRBJ2-3
d_call: TRBD2

cdr3_aa: ARTGYNEAF
v_call: TRBV19
j_call: TRBJ1-1
d_call: TRBD1

cdr3_aa: ASSPMVGLGGEVTEAF
v_call: TRBV18
j_call: TRBJ1-1
d_call: -

cdr3_aa: AITPRGPWADTEAF
v_call: TRBV10-3
j_call: TRBJ1-1
d_call: -

cdr3_aa: ASSQQGAVKNIQY
v_call: TRBV2
j_call: TRBJ2-4
d_call: TRBD1